The rows below give T cell receptor beta chains drawn from one sample of a study of blood T cells in healthy people across ages. One entry per CDR3 protein results from TCRdb running MiXCR on the 5' RACE reads. The sample lists hundreds of thousands of distinct CDR3 sequences, around 50% seen once, with about 26% in the top ten. Sequencing was done on a sample of blood. These TCRs come from a man in his forties in good health. CDR3s include the opening cysteine and the closing phenylalanine or tryptophan. A D gene is named only where the DNA matches it firmly. Size is stated for part of the rows, as once, few or many counts, or as a class when the clone is expanded.

>TRBV2|TRBJ1-6|NA|NA
TGTGCCAGCAGTGAAAGGGGGTCCGGATCACCCCTCCACTTT
CASSERGSGSPLHF
>TRBV10-2|TRBJ2-7|TRBD1|NA
TGCGCCAGCTGGCCAGGGGGCGAGCAGTACTTC
CASWPGGEQYF
>TRBV7-9|TRBJ2-6|TRBD1|many
TGTGCCAGCAGCCCCTCTTTCTCAAGGGGGCTGGCTGGGGCCAACGTCCTGACTTTC
CASSPSFSRGLAGANVLTF
>TRBV9|TRBJ2-5|NA|many
TGTGCCAGCAGCGTAGAATCTAACCCGCCCTGGCGGCAAGAGACCCAGTACTTC
CASSVESNPPWRQETQYF
>TRBV10-2|TRBJ2-7|NA|once
TGCGCCAGCAGTGAGTTTCCCAGGAACGAGCAGTACTTC
CASSEFPRNEQYF
>TRBV10-3|TRBJ2-1|NA|NA
TGTGCCACACTATCCTACAATGAGCAGTTCTTC
CATLSYNEQFF
>TRBV27|TRBJ1-1|TRBD1|NA
TGTGCCAGCAGTTTCCAGACAGGGACCACTGAAGCTTTCTTT
CASSFQTGTTEAFF
>TRBV10-3|TRBJ2-5|TRBD2|NA
TGTGCCATCAGTCTTCTAGCGGGGGGGCAAGAGACCCAGTACTTC
CAISLLAGGQETQYF
>TRBV7-9|TRBJ1-2|NA|few
TGTGCCAGCAGCTTATCCTCGTGGGAGGGCTATGGCTACACCTTC
CASSLSSWEGYGYTF
>TRBV7-9|TRBJ2-7|NA|NA
TGTGCCAGCAGCTCGACAGGTAGGCCCTACGAGCAGTACTTC
CASSSTGRPYEQYF
>TRBV20-1|TRBJ2-5|NA|NA
TGCAGTGGGATCCATGAGCAGTACTTC
CSGIHEQYF
>TRBV29-1|TRBJ2-7|TRBD1|NA
TGCAGCGTTGAAGAGGGGGTGGGGACAGCGACGTACTTC
CSVEEGVGTATYF